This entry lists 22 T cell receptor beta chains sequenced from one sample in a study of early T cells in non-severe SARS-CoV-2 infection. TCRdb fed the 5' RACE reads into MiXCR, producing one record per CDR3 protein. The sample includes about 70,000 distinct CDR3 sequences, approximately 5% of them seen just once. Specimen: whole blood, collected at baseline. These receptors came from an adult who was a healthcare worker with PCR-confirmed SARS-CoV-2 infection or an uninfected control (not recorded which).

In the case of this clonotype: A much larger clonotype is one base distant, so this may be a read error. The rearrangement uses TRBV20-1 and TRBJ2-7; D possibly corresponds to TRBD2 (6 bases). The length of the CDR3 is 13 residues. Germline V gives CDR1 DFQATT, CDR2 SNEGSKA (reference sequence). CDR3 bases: TGCGGTGCTAGAGGAGGGAGGTCCTACGAGCAGTACTTC. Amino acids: CGARGGRSYEQYF.

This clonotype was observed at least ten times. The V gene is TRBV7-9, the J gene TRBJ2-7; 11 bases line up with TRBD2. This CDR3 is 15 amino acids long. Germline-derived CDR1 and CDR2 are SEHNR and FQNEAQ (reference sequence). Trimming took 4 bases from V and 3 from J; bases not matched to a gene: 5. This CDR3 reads CASSSASGRHYEQYF. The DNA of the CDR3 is TGTGCCAGCAGCTCCGCTAGCGGGAGGCACTACGAGCAGTACTTC. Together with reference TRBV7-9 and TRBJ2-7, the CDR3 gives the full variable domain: DTGVSQNPRHKITKRGQNVTFRCDPISEHNRLYWYRQTLGQGPEFLTYFQNEAQLEKSRLLSDRFSAERPKGSFSTLEIQRTEQGDSAMYLCASSSASGRHYEQYFGPGTRLTVT.

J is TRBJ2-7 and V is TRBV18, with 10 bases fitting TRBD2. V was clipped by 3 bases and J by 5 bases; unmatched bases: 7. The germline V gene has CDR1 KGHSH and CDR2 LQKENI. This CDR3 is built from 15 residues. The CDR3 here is CASSPPSGSPHEQYF. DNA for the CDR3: TGTGCCAGCTCACCTCCTAGCGGGAGTCCCCACGAGCAGTACTTC.

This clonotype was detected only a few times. The CDR3 bases are TGTGCCAGCAGTCCCCGACAGGGGGCATGGATAGCGGGAGCCTCAGAGACCCAGTACTTC. This sequence encodes CASSPRQGAWIAGASETQYF. This chain uses TRBV28 with TRBJ2-5, with D perhaps matching TRBD1 (10 bases). With 5 bases removed from V and 4 bases from J, the gap between germline ends came to 32 bases. Germline CDR1 MDHEN, CDR2 SYDVKM. The CDR3 is 20 amino acids.

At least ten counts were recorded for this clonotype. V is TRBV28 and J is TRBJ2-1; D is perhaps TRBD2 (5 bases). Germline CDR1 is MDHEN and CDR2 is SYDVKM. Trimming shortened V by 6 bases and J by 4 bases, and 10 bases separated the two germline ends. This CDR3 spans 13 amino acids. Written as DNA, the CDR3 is TGTGCCAGCAGCTGGACTTGGTACAATGAGCAGTTCTTC. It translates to CASSWTWYNEQFF.

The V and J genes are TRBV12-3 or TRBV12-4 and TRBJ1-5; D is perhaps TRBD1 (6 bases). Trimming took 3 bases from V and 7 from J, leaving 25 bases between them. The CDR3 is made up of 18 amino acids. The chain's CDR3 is CASSFRAHPGEGRQPQHF. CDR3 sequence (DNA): TGTGCCAGCAGTTTTCGGGCCCACCCAGGGGAGGGGAGGCAGCCCCAGCATTTT.

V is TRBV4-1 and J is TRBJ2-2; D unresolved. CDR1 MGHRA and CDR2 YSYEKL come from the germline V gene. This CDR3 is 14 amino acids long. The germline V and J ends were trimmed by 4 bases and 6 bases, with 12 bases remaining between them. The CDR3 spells CASSRNPSPGELFF. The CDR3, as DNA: TGCGCCAGCAGCCGCAACCCATCCCCCGGGGAGCTGTTTTTT.

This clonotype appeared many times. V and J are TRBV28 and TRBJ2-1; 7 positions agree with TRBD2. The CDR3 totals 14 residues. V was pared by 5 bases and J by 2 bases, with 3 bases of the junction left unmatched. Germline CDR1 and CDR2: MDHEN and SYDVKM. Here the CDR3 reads CASSRLATYNEQFF. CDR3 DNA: TGTGCCAGCAGTAGACTAGCAACCTACAATGAGCAGTTCTTC.

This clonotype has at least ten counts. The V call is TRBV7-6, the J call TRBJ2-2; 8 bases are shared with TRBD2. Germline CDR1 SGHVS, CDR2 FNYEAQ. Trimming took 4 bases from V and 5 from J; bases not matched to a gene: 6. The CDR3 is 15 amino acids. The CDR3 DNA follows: TGTGCCAGCAGCTCCCGGGAGGGAGGGACCGGGGAGCTGTTTTTT. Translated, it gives CASSSREGGTGELFF.

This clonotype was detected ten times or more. CDR3 sequence: CASSLTETNTGELFF. The DNA of the CDR3 is TGTGCCAGCAGCTTGACGGAGACGAACACCGGGGAGCTGTTTTTT. The chain couples TRBV5-4 to TRBJ2-2; D gene ambiguous. The germline CDR1 and CDR2 sequences are SGHNT and YYREEE (reference sequence). Trimming cost V 1 base and J 0 bases, with 7 bases left between them. This CDR3 spans 15 amino acids.

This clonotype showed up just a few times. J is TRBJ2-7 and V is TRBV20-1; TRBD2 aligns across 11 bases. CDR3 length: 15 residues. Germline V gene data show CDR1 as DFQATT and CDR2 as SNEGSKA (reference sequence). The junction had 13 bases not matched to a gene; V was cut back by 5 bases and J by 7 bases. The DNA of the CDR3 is TGCAGTGCTCCTCCAATTCTAGCGGGAGGCGGAGAGCAGTACTTC. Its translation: CSAPPILAGGGEQYF.

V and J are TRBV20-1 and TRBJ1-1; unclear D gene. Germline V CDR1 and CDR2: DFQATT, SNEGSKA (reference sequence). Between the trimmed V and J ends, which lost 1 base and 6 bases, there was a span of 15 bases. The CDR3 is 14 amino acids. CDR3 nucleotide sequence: TGCAGTGCTAGAGTAAGCGGTTACGGGTCTGAAGCTTTCTTT. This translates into CSARVSGYGSEAFF.

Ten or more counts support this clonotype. This CDR3 reads CSASRNRVNTEAFF. As DNA, the CDR3 is TGCAGTGCTTCTCGTAACAGGGTGAACACTGAAGCTTTCTTT. The rearrangement uses TRBV20-1 and TRBJ1-1; TRBD1 might be the D (6 bases). The V gene's germline CDR1 is DFQATT and CDR2 SNEGSKA (reference sequence). Trimming took off 5 bases at V and 0 bases at J, with 13 bases between the two ends. The CDR3 covers 14 residues.

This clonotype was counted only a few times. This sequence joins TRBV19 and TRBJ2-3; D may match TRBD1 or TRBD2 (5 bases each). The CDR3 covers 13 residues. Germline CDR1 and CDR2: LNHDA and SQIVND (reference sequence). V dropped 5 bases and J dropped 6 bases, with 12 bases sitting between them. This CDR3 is CASSPGTVDTQYF. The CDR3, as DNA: TGTGCCAGTAGTCCGGGGACGGTGGATACGCAGTATTTT.

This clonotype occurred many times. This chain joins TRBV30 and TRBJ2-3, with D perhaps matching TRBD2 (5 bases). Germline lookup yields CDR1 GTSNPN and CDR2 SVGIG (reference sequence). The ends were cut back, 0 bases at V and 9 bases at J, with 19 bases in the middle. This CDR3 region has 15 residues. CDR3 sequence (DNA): TGTGCCTGGAGTGTATTTGCTAGCCCTCGCTACACGCAGTATTTT. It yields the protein CAWSVFASPRYTQYF.

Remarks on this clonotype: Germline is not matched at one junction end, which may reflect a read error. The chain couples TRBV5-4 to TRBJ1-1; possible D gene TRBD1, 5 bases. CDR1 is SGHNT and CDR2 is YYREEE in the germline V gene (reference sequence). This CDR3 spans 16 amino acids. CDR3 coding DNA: TGTGCCAGCAGCTTGGCCAGCGGGGGAGGTGGCACTGAAGCTTCCTTT. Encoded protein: CASSLASGGGGTEASF.

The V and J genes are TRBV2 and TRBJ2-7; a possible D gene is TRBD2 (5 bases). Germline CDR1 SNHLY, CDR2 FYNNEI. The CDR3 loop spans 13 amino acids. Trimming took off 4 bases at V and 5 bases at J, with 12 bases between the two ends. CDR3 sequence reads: CASSVRLANEQYF. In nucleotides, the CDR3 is TGTGCCAGCAGTGTGAGGCTAGCCAACGAGCAGTACTTC.

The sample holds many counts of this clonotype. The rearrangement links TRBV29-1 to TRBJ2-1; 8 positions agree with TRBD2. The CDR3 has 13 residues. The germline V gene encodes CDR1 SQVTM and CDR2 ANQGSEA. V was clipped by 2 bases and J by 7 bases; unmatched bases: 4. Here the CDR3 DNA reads TGCAGCGTTGAACGGGAGGGCCCGAATGAGCAGTTCTTC. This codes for CSVEREGPNEQFF.

CDR3 sequence reads: CASSLAGGVSEQFF. The CDR3 region has the DNA TGTGCCAGCAGCCTAGCGGGAGGGGTCAGTGAGCAGTTCTTC. V is TRBV3-1 and J is TRBJ2-1; TRBD2 matches 11 bases. Germline CDR1 reads LGHDT; CDR2 reads YNNKEL (reference sequence). CDR3 length: 14 amino acids. The V and J ends lost 4 bases and 9 bases, in that order; junction bases with no gene match: 5.

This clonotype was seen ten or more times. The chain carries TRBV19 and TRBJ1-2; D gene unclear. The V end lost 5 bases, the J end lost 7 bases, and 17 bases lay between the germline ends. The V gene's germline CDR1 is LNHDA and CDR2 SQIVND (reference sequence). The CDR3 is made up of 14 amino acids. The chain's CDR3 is CASSRQDGSGGYTF. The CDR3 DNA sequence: TGTGCCAGTAGTCGCCAGGACGGATCGGGTGGCTACACCTTC.

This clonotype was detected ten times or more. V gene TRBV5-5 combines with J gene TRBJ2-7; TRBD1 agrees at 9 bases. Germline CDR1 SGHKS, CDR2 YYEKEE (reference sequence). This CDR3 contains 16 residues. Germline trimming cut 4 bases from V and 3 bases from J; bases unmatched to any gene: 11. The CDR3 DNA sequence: TGTGCCAGCAGCCCGGAACCGGGACAGGGAGACTACGAGCAGTACTTC. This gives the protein CASSPEPGQGDYEQYF.

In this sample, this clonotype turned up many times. As DNA, the CDR3 is TGTGCCAGCACCCTCACTCAGGGTCAGCCCCAGCATTTT. It translates to CASTLTQGQPQHF. The chain uses TRBV6-5 and TRBJ1-5, with D maybe TRBD1 (5 bases). This CDR3 is 13 amino acids long. V lost 7 bases and J lost 6, with 13 bases in between. CDR1 is MNHEY and CDR2 is SVGAGI in the germline V gene.